The T cell receptor (beta chain) under discussion was sequenced for a study of early T cells in non-severe SARS-CoV-2 infection. The study, taken as a whole, reports: The VDJdb matching leaned toward anti-spike CD8 responses and overlooked private and CD4 specificities.

This CDR3 has 13 residues. Deletions cut 6 bases from V and 2 bases from J, with 14 bases between. Per germline, CDR1 SQVTM and CDR2 ANQGSEA. Unique molecular identifiers were affixed to single, distinct cDNA molecules. Each CDR3 protein is one row after TCRdb ran MiXCR on the 5' RACE reads. This table has some 70,000 distinct CDR3 sequences, about 10% appearing once. A note on this clonotype: What it binds is unknown.

The chain links TRBV29-1 to TRBJ2-7, with a tentative D call TRBD1 (5 bases). This receptor was taken from an adult who was a healthcare worker with PCR-confirmed SARS-CoV-2 infection or an uninfected control (not recorded which). The specimen was whole blood. The CDR3 loop reads CSVGSTAAYEQYF. The CDR3 region has the DNA TGCAGCGTCGGATCGACAGCAGCCTACGAGCAGTACTTC.